This T cell receptor (beta chain) was identified during a study of PD-1 blockade in classical Hodgkin lymphoma. This CDR3 comprises 13 residues. The V and J ends lost 5 bases and 7 bases, in that order; junction bases with no gene match: 5. Germline values: CDR1 SGHNT, CDR2 YENEEA. Profiled with immunoSEQ multiplex PCR; TCRdb holds only in-frame clones, not every one. This sample has over 8,500 clones, with about 80% found just once. Following autologous stem cell transplantation, relapse occurred in every patient, and exposure to brentuximab vedotin varied. Magnetic negative selection was used to purify CD4+ T cells from thawed PBMCs.

Source: CD4+ T cells from blood, taken at baseline. This TCR came from a human donor with classical Hodgkin lymphoma. This chain uses TRBV11-3 with TRBJ1-5; TRBD1 aligns across 7 bases. The CDR3 reads CASSTGVRQPQHF. For the CDR3, the DNA is TGTGCCAGCAGCACAGGGGTCCGACAGCCCCAGCATTTT.